The clone carrying this TCR beta chain has just one count. Its specificity is not known. Before they underwent DNA extraction, samples held about 1-10 million cryopreserved PBMC. The germline V gene encodes CDR1 LGHNA and CDR2 YNFKEQ. The CDR3 length is 15 residues. Trimming took off 4 bases at V and 5 bases at J, with 16 bases between the two ends. Version v3.0 of the immunoSEQ assay ran at survey level. Profiling relied on immunoSEQ multiplex PCR, and the TCRdb table lists in-frame clones only, not all of them. The sample includes about 26,000 clones, 75% to 90% of them seen just once. The data belong to a study of long-term antiretroviral therapy in people with HIV. Background on the study: In the earliest collections, sampling predates the 2015 immediate-ART recommendation by about a decade. Findings of the study overall: The study lacked data on ART adherence, viral resistance or therapy changes.

The V call is TRBV4-2, the J call TRBJ2-3; TRBD1 might be the D (6 bases). The source was unsorted PBMCs, collected 2.9 years after starting antiretroviral therapy. The clonotype was recovered from a man in his forties or fifties with HIV. The CDR3 sequence is CASSRAGDSVDTQYF. The CDR3 coding sequence is TGTGCCAGCAGCCGGGCAGGGGATTCCGTAGATACGCAGTATTTT.